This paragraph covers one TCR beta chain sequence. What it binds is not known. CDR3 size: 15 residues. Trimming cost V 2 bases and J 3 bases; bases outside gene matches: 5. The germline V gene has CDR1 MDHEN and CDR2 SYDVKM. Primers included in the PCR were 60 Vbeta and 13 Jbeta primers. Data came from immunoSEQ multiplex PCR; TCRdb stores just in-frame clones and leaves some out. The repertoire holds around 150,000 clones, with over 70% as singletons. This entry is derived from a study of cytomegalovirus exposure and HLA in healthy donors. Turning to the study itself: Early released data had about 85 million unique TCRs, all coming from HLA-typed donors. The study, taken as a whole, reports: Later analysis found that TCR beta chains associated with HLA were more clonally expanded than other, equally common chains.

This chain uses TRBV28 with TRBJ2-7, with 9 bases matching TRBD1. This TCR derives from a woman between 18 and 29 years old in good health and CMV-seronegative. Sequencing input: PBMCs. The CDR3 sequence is CASSLGTGIGYEQYF. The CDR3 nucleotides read TGTGCCAGCAGTTTAGGGACAGGGATAGGCTACGAGCAGTACTTC.